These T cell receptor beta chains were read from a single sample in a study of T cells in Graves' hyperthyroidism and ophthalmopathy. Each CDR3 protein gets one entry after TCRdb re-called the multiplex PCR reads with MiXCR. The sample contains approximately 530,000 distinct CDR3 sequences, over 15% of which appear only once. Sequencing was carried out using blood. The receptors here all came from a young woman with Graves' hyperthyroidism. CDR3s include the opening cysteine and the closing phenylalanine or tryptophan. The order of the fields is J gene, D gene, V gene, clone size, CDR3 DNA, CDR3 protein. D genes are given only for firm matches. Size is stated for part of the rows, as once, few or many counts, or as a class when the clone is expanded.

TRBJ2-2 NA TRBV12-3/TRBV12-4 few TGTGCCAGCAGCGTTTTGTCGCGAGGGGAGCTGTTTTTT CASSVLSRGELFF
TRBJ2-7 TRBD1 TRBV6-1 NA TGTGCCAGCAGTGCCAGTACAGGGGGCGCCTCCTACGAGCAGTACTTC CASSASTGGASYEQYF
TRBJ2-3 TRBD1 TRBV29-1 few TGCAGCGTTGCTCAGGGGGTTGGTACGCAGTATTTT CSVAQGVGTQYF
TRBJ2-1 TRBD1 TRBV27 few TGTGCCAGCAGTTTAGTGACAGGGGTTAACAATGAGCAGTTCTTC CASSLVTGVNNEQFF
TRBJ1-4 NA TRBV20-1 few TGCAGTGCTGCGGAGGGGGGGGAAAAACTGTTTTTT CSAAEGGEKLFF
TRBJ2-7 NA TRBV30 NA TGTGCCTTAAGCACAGGCTACGAGCAGTACTTC CALSTGYEQYF
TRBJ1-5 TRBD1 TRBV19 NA TGTGCCAGTAGTACCCGGGACAGGTCAAGTCAGCCCCAGCATTTT CASSTRDRSSQPQHF
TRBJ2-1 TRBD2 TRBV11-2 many TGTGCCAGCAGCCCCCCAGGCTCGGGAGGTGCTAGCGCAAATGAGCAGTTCTTC CASSPPGSGGASANEQFF
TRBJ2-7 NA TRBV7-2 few TGTGCCAGCAGCTTACAGAACCACTGGGACAGACCAACCGAAGGGGGGTACGAGCAGTACTTC CASSLQNHWDRPTEGGYEQYF
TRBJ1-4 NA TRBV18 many TGTGCCAGCTCACTTCCAGAGAATGAAAAACTGTTTTTT CASSLPENEKLFF
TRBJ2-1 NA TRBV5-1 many TGCGCCAGCAGCTTACATAGCGGAGGGAGCTCCTACAATGAGCAGTTCTTC CASSLHSGGSSYNEQFF
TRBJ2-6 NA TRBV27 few TGTGCCAGCAGTTTTTTCGACTCTGGGGCCAACGTCCTGACTTTC CASSFFDSGANVLTF
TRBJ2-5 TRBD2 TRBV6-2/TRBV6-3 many TGTGCCAGCAGTTACCCACTAGCGGGGGGCCAAGAGACCCAGTACTTC CASSYPLAGGQETQYF
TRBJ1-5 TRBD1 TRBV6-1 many TGTGCCAGCAGTTTTGCTGGGACAGGGTTGGGCAATCAGCCCCAGCATTTT CASSFAGTGLGNQPQHF
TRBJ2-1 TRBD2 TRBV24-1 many TGTGCCACCAGTGATGGCGGGAGGGCCAGAAATGAGCAGTTCTTC CATSDGGRARNEQFF
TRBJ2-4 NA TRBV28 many TGTGCCAGCAGTGACCGCCTGGGGGACATTCAGTACTTC CASSDRLGDIQYF
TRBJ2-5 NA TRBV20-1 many TGCAGTGCTAGAGTAGGGGCCCGTTTGTCGAACCAGTACTTC CSARVGARLSNQYF
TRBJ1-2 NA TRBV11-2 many TGTGCCAGCAGCCCAGGACTGTCGAGCTATGGCTACACCTTC CASSPGLSSYGYTF
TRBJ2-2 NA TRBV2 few TGTGCCAGCAGGATAAAGGGGGAGCTGTTTTTT CASRIKGELFF
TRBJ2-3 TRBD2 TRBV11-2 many TGTGCCAGCAGCCTATCCCGGACTAGCGGGACCGCCACAGATACGCAGTATTTT CASSLSRTSGTATDTQYF
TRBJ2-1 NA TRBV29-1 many TGCAGCCTTGGGGGTGGTAGCATCTACAATGAGCAGTTCTTC CSLGGGSIYNEQFF
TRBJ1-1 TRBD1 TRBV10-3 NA TGTGCCATCATGACCGGGACAGGGGGTAGCACTGAAGCTTTCTTT CAIMTGTGGSTEAFF
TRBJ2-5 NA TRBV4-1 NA TGCGCCAGCAGCCAACGAGGGGGAGAGACCCAGTACTTC CASSQRGGETQYF
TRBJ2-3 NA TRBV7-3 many TGTGCCAGCAGCTTACCCGAGGCATCAGATACGCAGTATTTT CASSLPEASDTQYF
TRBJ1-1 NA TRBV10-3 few TGTGCCATCAGTGAGAAGGCTGGGGCTCGGGTGAACACTGAAGCTTTCTTT CAISEKAGARVNTEAFF
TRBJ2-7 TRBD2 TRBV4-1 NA TGCGCCAGCAGCCAAGGTATTAGCGGGGCGACCTCCTACGAGCAGTACTTC CASSQGISGATSYEQYF
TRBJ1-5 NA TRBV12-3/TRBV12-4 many TGTGCCAGCAGTTCCCCTCGACAGCTCAATCAGCCCCAGCATTTT CASSSPRQLNQPQHF
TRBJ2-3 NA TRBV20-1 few TGCAGTGGCCAGGTTCGGGATTTGGATACGCAGTATTTT CSGQVRDLDTQYF
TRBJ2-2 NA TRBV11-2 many TGTGCCAGCCAGGGCCGGAACACCGGGGAGCTGTTTTTT CASQGRNTGELFF
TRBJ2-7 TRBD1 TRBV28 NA TGTGCCAGCGAGGGGGCCGGGTTCTACGAGCAGTACTTC CASEGAGFYEQYF
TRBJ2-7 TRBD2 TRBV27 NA TGTGCCAGCAGTTTCACGGGACTAGATACGTACGAGCAGTACTTC CASSFTGLDTYEQYF